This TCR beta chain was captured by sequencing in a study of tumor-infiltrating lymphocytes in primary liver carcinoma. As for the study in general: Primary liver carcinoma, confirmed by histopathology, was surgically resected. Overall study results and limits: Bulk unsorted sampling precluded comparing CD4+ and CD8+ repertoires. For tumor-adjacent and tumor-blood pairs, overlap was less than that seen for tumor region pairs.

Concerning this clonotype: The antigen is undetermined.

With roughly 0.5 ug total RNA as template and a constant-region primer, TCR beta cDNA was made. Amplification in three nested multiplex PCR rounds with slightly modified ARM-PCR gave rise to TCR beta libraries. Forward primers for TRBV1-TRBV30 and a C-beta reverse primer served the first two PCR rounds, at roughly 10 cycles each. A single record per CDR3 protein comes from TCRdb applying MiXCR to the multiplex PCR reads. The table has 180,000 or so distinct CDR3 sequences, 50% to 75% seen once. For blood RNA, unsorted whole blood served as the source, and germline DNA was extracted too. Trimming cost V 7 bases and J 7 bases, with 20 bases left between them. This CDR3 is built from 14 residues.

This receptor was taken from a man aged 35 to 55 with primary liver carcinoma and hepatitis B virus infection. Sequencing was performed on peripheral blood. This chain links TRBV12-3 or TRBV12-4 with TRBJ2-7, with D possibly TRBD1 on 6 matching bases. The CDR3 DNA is TGTGCCAGCACCCGCCGGACAGCCCCATTAGAGCAGTACTTC. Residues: CASTRRTAPLEQYF.